The sequence of this T cell receptor (beta chain) was determined in a study of blood T cells in healthy people across ages. In its sample, this clonotype was seen a few times. The target antigen is unknown. Then a second PCR, running roughly 6 to 12 cycles, was carried out with a sample-barcoded 5' primer and a J-beta primer mix. TCRdb itself ran the 5' RACE reads through MiXCR, one entry per CDR3 protein. The table has about 720,000 distinct CDR3 sequences, approximately 21% seen once. CDR1 and CDR2 (germline): MNHEY, SVGAGI. This CDR3 is built from 14 residues. The V segment lost 7 bases and the J segment 5 bases; nucleotides outside the gene matches: 4. Findings and limits, study-wide: As age increased, TCR beta diversity per million T cells fell in a roughly linear fashion. Naive and antigen-experienced cells were not separated, limiting conclusive comparison. In long-lived donors, naive CD4+ cell counts and diversity exceeded those of aged donors.

The chain is built from TRBV6-5 and TRBJ2-3, with TRBD2 matching over 12 bases. This receptor was taken from a man between 65 and 85 years old in good health. The specimen sequenced was blood. CDR3 residues: CASTRLAGVDTQYF. Here the CDR3 DNA reads TGTGCCAGCACCCGACTAGCGGGAGTAGATACGCAGTATTTT.